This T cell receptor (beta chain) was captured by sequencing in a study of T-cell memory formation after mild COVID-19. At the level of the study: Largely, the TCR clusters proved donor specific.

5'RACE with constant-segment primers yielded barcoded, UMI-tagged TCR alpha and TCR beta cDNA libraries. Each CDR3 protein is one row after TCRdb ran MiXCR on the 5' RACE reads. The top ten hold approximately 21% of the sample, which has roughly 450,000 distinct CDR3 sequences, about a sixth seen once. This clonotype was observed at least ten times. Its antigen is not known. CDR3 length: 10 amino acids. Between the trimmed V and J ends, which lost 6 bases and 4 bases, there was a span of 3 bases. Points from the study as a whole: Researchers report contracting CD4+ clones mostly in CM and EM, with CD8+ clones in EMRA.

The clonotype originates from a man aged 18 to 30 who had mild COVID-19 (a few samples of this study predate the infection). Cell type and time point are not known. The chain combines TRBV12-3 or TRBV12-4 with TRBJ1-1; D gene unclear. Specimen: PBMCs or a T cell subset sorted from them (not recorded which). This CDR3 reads CASRGTEAFF. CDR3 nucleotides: TGTGCCAGCAGGGGCACTGAAGCTTTCTTT.